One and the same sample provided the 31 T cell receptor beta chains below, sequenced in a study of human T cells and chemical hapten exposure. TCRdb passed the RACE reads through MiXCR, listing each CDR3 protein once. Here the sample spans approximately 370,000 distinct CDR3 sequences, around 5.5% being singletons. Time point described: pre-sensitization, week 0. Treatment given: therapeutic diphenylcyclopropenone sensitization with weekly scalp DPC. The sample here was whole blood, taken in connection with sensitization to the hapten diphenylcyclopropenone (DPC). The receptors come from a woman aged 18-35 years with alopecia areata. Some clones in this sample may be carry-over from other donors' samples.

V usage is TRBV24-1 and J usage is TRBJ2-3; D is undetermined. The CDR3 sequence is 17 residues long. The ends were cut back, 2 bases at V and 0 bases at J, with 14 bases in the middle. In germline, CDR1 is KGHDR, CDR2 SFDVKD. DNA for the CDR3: TGTGCCACCAGTGATTATCCGGCTGCTACTAGCACAGATACGCAGTATTTT. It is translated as CATSDYPAATSTDTQYF.

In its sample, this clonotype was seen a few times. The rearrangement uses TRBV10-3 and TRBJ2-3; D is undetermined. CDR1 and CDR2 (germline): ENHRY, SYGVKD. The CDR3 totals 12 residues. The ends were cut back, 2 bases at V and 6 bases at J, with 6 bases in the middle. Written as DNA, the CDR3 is TGTGCCATCAGTGAGACTCTCGATACGCAGTATTTT. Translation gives CAISETLDTQYF.

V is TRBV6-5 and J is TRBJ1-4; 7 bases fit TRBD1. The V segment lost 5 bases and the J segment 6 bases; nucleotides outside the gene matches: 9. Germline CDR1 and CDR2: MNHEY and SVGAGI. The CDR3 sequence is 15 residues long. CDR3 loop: CASSKSYRGDEKLFF. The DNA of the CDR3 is TGTGCCAGCAGTAAATCCTACAGGGGTGATGAAAAACTGTTTTTT.

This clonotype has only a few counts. The CDR3 loop is CASSFLPTGELFF. CDR3 nucleotides: TGTGCCAGCAGCTTCTTACCCACCGGGGAGCTGTTTTTT. The chain recombines TRBV5-5 with TRBJ2-2, with D uncertain. Trimming stripped 2 bases from V and 4 bases from J, with 6 bases between. The CDR3 length is 13 residues. Germline-derived CDR1 and CDR2 are SGHKS and YYEKEE (reference sequence).

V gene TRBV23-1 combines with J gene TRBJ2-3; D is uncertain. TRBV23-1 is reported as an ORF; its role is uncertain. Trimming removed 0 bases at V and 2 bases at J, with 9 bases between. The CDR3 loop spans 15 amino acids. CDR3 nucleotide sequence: TGCGCCAGCAGTCAATCGTTCTGGTTCACAGATACGCAGTATTTT. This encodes CASSQSFWFTDTQYF.

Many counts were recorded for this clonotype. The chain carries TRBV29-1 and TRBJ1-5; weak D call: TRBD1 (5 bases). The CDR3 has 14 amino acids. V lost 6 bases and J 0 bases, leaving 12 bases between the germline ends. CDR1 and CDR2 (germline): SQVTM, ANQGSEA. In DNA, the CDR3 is TGCAGCGTCCCGGGGGGGGATAGCAATCAGCCCCAGCATTTT. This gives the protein CSVPGGDSNQPQHF.

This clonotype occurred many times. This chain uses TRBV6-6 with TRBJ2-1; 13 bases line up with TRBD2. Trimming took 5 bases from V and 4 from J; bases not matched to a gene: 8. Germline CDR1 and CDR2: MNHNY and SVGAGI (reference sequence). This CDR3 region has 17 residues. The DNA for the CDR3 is TGTGCCAGCAGTGACGCCCGACTAGCGGGGGGTTACAATGAGCAGTTCTTC. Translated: CASSDARLAGGYNEQFF.

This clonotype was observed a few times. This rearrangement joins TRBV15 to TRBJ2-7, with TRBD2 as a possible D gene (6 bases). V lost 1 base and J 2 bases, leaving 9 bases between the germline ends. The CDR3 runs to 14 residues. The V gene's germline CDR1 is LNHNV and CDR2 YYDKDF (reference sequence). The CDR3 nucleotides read TGTGCCACCAGCAGAGGCTGGGGGGCCTACGAGCAGTACTTC. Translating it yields CATSRGWGAYEQYF. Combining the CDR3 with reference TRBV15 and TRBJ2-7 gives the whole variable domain DAMVIQNPRYQVTQFGKPVTLSCSQTLNHNVMYWYQQKSSQAPKLLFHYYDKDFNNEADTPDNFQSRRPNTSFCFLDIRSPGLGDTAMYLCATSRGWGAYEQYFGPGTRLTVT.

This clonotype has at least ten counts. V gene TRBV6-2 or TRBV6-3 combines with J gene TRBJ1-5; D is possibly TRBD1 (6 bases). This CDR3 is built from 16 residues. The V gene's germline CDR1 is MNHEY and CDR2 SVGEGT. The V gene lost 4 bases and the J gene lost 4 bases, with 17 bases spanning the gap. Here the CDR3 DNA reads TGTGCCAGCAGTTCGCTAACAGGGCACCCAAATCAGCCCCAGCATTTT. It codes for CASSSLTGHPNQPQHF.

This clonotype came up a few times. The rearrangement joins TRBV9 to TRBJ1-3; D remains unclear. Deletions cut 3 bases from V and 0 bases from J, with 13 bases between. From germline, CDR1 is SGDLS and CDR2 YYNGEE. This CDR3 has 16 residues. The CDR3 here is CASSGGSHSSGNTIYF. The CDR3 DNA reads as TGTGCCAGCAGCGGGGGTTCTCATAGCTCTGGAAACACCATATATTTT.

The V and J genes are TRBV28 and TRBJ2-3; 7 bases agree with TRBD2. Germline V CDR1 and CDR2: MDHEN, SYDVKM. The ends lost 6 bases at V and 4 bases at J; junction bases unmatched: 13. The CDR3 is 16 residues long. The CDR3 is CASRGYRAGSADTQYF. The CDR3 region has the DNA TGTGCCAGCAGGGGTTATCGAGCGGGGAGTGCAGATACGCAGTATTTT.

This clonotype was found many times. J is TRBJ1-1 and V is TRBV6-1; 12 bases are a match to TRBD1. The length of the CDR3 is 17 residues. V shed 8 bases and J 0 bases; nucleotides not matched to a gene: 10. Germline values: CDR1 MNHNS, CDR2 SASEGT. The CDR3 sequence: CASGDRGLAAMNTEAFF. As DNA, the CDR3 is TGTGCCAGCGGGGACAGGGGGCTAGCTGCCATGAACACTGAAGCTTTCTTT.

The CDR3 DNA reads as TGCAGTGCTAGGTTTCAGGGTATGAACACTGAAGCTTTCTTT. Residues: CSARFQGMNTEAFF. The V call is TRBV20-1, the J call TRBJ1-1, with a possible D match to TRBD1 (5 bases). The CDR3 length is 14 residues. The germline V gene has CDR1 DFQATT and CDR2 SNEGSKA (reference sequence). The ends were cut back, 3 bases at V and 0 bases at J, with 11 bases in the middle.

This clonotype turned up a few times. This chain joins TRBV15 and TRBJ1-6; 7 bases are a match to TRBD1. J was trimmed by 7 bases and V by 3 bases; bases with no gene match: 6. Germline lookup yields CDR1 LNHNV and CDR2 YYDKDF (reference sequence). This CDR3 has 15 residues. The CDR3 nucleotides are TGTGCCACCAGCAGCAGCGGACAGGCCAATTCACCCCTCCACTTT. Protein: CATSSSGQANSPLHF.

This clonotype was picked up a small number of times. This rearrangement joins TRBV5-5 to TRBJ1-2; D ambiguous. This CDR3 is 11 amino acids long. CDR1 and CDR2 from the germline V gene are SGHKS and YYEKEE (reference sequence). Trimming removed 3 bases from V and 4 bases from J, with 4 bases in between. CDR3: CASSWSYGYTF. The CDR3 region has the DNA TGTGCCAGCAGCTGGAGCTATGGCTACACCTTC. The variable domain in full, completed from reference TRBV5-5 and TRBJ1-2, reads DAGVTQSPTHLIKTRGQQVTLRCSPISGHKSVSWYQQVLGQGPQFIFQYYEKEERGRGNFPDRFSARQFPNYSSELNVNALLLGDSALYLCASSWSYGYTFGSGTRLTVV.

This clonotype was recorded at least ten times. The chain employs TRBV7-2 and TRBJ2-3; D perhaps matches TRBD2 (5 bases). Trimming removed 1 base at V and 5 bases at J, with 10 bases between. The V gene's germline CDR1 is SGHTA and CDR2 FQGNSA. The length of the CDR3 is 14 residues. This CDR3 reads CASSLDYGVDTQYF. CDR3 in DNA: TGTGCCAGCAGCTTAGATTACGGGGTAGATACGCAGTATTTT.

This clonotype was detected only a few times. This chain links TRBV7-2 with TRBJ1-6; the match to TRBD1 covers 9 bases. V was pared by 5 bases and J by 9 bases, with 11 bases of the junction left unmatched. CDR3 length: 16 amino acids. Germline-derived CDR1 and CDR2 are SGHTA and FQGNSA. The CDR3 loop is CASSPGDRAFRSPLHF. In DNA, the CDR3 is TGTGCCAGCAGCCCGGGGGACAGGGCGTTTCGTTCACCCCTCCACTTT.

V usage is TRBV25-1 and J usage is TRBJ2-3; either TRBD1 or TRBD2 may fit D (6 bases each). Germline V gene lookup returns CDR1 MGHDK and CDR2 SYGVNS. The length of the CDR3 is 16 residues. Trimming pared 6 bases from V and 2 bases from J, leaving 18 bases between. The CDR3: CASRHPGAGPTDTQYF. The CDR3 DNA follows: TGTGCCAGCAGGCACCCAGGGGCGGGGCCCACAGATACGCAGTATTTT. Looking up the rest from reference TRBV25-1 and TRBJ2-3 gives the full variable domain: EADIYQTPRYLVIGTGKKITLECSQTMGHDKMYWYQQDPGMELHLIHYSYGVNSTEKGDLSSESTVSRIRTEHFPLTLESARPSHTSQYLCASRHPGAGPTDTQYFGPGTRLTVL.

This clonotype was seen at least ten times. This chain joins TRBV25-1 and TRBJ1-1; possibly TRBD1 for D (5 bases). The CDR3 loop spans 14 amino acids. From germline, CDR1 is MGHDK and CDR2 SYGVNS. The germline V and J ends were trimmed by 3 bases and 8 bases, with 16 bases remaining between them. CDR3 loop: CASSEGRGTTEAFF. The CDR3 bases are TGTGCCAGCAGTGAGGGGAGGGGCACAACGGAAGCTTTCTTT.

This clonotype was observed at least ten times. DNA for the CDR3: TGTGCCAGCAGCCGGAGCGGGGGGCTTTACAATGAGCAGTTCTTC. Translating gives CASSRSGGLYNEQFF. This chain joins TRBV5-4 and TRBJ2-1; 9 positions agree with TRBD2. CDR3 size: 15 residues. V lost 4 bases and J lost 4; bases outside the gene matches: 6. Germline loops: CDR1 SGHNT, CDR2 YYREEE (reference sequence).

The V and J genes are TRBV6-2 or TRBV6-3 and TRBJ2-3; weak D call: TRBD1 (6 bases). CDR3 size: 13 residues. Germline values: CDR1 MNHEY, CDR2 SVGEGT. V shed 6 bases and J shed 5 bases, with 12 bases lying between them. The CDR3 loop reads CASRISGVDTQYF. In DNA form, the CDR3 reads TGTGCCAGCAGAATATCAGGGGTAGATACGCAGTATTTT.

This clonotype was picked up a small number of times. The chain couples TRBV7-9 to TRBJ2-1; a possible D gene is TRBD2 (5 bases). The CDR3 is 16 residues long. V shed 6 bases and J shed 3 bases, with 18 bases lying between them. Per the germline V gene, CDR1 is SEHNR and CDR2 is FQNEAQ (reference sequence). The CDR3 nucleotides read TGTGCCAGCAGAAGACCCCCGGACTTCGACTACAATGAGCAGTTCTTC. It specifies CASRRPPDFDYNEQFF.

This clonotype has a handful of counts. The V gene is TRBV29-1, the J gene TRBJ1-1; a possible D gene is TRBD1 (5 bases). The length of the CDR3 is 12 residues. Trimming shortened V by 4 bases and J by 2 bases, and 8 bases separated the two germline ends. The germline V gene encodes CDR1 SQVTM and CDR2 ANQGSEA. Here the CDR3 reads CSVGQLNTEAFF. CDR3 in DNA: TGCAGCGTTGGACAGTTAAACACTGAAGCTTTCTTT. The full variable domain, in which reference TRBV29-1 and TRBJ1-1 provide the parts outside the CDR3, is SAVISQKPSRDICQRGTSLTIQCQVDSQVTMMFWYRQQPGQSLTLIATANQGSEATYESGFVIDKFPISRPNLTFSTLTVSNMSPEDSSIYLCSVGQLNTEAFFGQGTRLTVV.

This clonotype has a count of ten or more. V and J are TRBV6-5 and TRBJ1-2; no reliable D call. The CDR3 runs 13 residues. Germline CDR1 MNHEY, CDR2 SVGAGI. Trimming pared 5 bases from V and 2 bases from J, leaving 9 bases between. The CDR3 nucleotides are TGTGCCAGCAGTGAGGTCCCCAACTATGGCTACACCTTC. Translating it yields CASSEVPNYGYTF.

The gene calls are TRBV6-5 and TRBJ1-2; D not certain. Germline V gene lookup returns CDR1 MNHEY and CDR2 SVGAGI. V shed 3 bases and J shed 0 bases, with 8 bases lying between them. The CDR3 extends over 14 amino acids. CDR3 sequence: CASSYYSANYGYTF. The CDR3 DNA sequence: TGTGCCAGCAGTTATTACAGCGCTAACTATGGCTACACCTTC.

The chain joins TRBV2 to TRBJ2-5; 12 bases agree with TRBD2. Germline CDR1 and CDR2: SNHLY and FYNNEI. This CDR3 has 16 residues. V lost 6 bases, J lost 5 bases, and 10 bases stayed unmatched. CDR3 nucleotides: TGTGCCAGCAGCGTTCAAGGACTAGCGGGGACTGAGACCCAGTACTTC. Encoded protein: CASSVQGLAGTETQYF.

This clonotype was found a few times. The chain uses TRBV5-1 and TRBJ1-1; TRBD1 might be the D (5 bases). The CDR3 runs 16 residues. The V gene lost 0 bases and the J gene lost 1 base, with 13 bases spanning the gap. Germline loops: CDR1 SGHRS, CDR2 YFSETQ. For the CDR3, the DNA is TGCGCCAGCAGCTTGGTCCCGGGGCTCACGAACACTGAAGCTTTCTTT. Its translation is CASSLVPGLTNTEAFF.

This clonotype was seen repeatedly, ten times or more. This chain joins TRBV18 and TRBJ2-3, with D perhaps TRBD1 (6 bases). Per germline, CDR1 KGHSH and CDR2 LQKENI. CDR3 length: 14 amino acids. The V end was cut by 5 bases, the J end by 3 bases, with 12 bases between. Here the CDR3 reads CASSWGQGTDTQYF. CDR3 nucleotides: TGTGCCAGCTCATGGGGGCAGGGTACAGATACGCAGTATTTT. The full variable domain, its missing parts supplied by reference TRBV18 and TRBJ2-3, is NAGVMQNPRHLVRRRGQEARLRCSPMKGHSHVYWYRQLPEEGLKFMVYLQKENIIDESGMPKERFSAEFPKEGPSILRIQQVVRGDSAAYFCASSWGQGTDTQYFGPGTRLTVL.

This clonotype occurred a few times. The CDR3 protein is CASSEHPGAGANVLTF. Written as DNA, the CDR3 is TGTGCCAGCAGTGAACATCCAGGGGCTGGGGCCAACGTCCTGACTTTC. V gene TRBV6-1 combines with J gene TRBJ2-6; possibly TRBD1 for D (6 bases). Trimming stripped 2 bases from V and 2 bases from J, with 10 bases between. The CDR3 spans 16 residues. Germline CDR1 reads MNHNS; CDR2 reads SASEGT.

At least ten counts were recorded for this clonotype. The DNA for the CDR3 is TGCAGCGTTGAGGTTCAGGGGAGTGGGGCCAACGTCCTGACTTTC. Translated: CSVEVQGSGANVLTF. The chain recombines TRBV29-1 with TRBJ2-6; possible D gene TRBD1, 6 bases. CDR3 size: 15 residues. Trimming pared 3 bases from V and 3 bases from J, leaving 12 bases between. The V gene's germline CDR1 is SQVTM and CDR2 ANQGSEA. Drawing the rest from reference TRBV29-1 and TRBJ2-6, the complete variable domain is SAVISQKPSRDICQRGTSLTIQCQVDSQVTMMFWYRQQPGQSLTLIATANQGSEATYESGFVIDKFPISRPNLTFSTLTVSNMSPEDSSIYLCSVEVQGSGANVLTFGAGSRLTVL.

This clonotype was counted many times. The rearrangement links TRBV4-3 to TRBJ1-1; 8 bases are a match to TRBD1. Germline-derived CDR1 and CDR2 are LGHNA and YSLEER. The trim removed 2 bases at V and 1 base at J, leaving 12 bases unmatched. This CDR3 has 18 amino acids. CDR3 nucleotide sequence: TGCGCCAGCAGCCAAAGGCTAATAGGGACAGGCGGGAACACTGAAGCTTTCTTT. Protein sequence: CASSQRLIGTGGNTEAFF.